These 2 T cell receptor beta chains were all obtained from the same sample, sequenced in a study of tumor-infiltrating lymphocytes in primary liver carcinoma (dated 2017 in TCRdb). The sample was run on an Illumina HiSeq 2500. Starting from about 500 ng total RNA, TCRbeta-specific cDNA was produced by reverse transcription with a constant-region primer and ProtoScript II reverse transcriptase. Construction of the TCRbeta libraries relied on three nested rounds of multiplex PCR, following a slightly modified ARM-PCR procedure. The first two PCR rounds used multiplex TRBV1-TRBV30 forward primers with a Cbeta reverse primer, each for 10 cycles. In-frame beta chains were kept once TCRdb had trimmed the public reads at Q25 with fastp and called clones with MiXCR. Rows matching on CDR3 protein sequence are summarized as one entry with the most common DNA and genes. The sample yields about 25,000 distinct CDR3 sequences; 75% to 80% were counted once. Roughly a third of the sample is held by the ten biggest clonotypes.

Total RNA and DNA were co-extracted from about 20-30 mg of bulk tissue with the AllPrep DNA/RNA mini kit, without cell sorting. Material for sequencing was liver tumor tissue from sampling region 5. The cell subset or site tag for this specimen amounts to: tumor region T5, tumor centre. Receptor source: a woman in her thirties with primary liver carcinoma and hepatitis B virus infection.

To note about this clonotype: A read error may be the cause here, since a much bigger clone is one base away. V usage is TRBV20-1 and J usage is TRBJ2-5; D may correspond to TRBD1 or TRBD2 (5 bases each). This CDR3 has 15 amino acids. CDR1 and CDR2 (germline): DFQATT, SNEGSKA (reference sequence). Trimming took 3 bases from V and 5 from J, leaving 19 bases between them. The CDR3 reads CSARNRDNGTETQYF. Written as DNA, the CDR3 is TGCAGTGCTAGGAACCGGGATAACGGGACGGAGACCCAGTACTTC.

The gene calls are TRBV7-2 and TRBJ2-3, with TRBD2 as a possible D gene (5 bases). Germline V gene data show CDR1 as SGHTA and CDR2 as FQGNSA. The length of the CDR3 is 14 residues. V lost 6 bases to trimming and J lost 4 bases, with 14 bases between them. CDR3: CASSERAGPDTQYF. Written as DNA, the CDR3 is TGTGCCAGCAGTGAACGCGCGGGCCCAGATACGCAGTATTTT.